This T cell receptor beta chain was recovered during a study of T cell repertoires in cytomegalovirus infection. Study-wide background: Public TCR beta signature analysis indicated the presence of both CMV infection and matching HLA type.

This clonotype was detected many times. Its target is unknown. The study's findings and limits: Dominant in the ex vivo response were TCR beta clonotypes restricted by HLA-C and specific for CMV.

TCRdb re-called the reads with MiXCR, one entry per CDR3 protein. The data show approximately 700,000 distinct CDR3 sequences, with 35% seen just once and 2.8% held by the top ten. The CDR3 extends over 13 amino acids. Trimming cost V 3 bases and J 8 bases, with 11 bases left between them. Germline V gene data show CDR1 as SEHNR and CDR2 as FQNEAQ (reference sequence). The TCR was taken from a human donor in good health (CMV status not recorded). Some clones in this sample may be carry-over from other donors' samples. The rearrangement links TRBV7-9 to TRBJ2-1, with a possible D match to TRBD1 (5 bases). Material: PBMCs. The CDR3 nucleotides read TGTGCCAGCAGCTTGGGTCAGGGCTATGAGCAGTTCTTC. Translating gives CASSLGQGYEQFF. Using reference TRBV7-9 and TRBJ2-1 for the parts outside the CDR3, the full variable domain is DTGVSQNPRHKITKRGQNVTFRCDPISEHNRLYWYRQTLGQGPEFLTYFQNEAQLEKSRLLSDRFSAERPKGSFSTLEIQRTEQGDSAMYLCASSLGQGYEQFFGPGTRLTVL.